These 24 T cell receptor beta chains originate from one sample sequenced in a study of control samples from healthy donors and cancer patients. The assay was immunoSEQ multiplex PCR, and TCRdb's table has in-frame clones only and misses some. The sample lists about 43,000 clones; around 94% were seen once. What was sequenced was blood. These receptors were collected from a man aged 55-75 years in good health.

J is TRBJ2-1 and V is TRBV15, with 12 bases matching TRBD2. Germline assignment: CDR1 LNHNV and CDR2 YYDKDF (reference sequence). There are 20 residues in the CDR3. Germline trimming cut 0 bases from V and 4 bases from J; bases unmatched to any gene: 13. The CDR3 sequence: CATSRDRTSGATLPYNEQFF. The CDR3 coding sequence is TGTGCCACCAGCAGAGATAGGACTAGCGGGGCCACTCTACCTTACAATGAGCAGTTCTTC.

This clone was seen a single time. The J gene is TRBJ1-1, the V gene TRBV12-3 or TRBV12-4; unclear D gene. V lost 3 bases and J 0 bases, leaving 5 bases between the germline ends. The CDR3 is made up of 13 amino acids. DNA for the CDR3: TGTGCCAGCAGTTTGCAGTTGAACACTGAAGCTTTCTTT. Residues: CASSLQLNTEAFF.

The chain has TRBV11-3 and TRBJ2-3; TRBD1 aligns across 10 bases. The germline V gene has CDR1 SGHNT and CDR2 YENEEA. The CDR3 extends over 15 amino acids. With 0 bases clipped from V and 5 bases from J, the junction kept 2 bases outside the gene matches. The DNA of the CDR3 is TGTGCCAGCAGCTTAGATGGGACAGGGGAAGATACGCAGTATTTT. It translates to CASSLDGTGEDTQYF.

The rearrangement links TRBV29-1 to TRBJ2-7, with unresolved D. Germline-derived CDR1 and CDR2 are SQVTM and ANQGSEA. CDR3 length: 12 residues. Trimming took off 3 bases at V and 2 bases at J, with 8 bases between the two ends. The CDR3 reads CSVEAGAYEQYF. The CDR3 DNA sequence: TGCAGCGTTGAGGCAGGTGCCTACGAGCAGTACTTC.

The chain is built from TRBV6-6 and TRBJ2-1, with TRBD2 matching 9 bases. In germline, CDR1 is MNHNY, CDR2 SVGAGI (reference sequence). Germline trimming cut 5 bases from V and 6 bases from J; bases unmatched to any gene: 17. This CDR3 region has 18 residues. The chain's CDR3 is CASSHPALAGAWGNEQFF. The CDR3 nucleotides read TGTGCCAGCAGTCACCCCGCCTTAGCGGGAGCTTGGGGCAATGAGCAGTTCTTC.

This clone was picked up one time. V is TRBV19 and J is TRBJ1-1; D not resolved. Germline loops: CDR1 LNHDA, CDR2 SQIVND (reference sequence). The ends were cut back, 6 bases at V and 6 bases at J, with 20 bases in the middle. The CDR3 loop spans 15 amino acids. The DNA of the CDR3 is TGTGCCAGTAGCTCCCGTCCGGTCCGTCATGCTGAAGCTTTCTTT. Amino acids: CASSSRPVRHAEAFF.

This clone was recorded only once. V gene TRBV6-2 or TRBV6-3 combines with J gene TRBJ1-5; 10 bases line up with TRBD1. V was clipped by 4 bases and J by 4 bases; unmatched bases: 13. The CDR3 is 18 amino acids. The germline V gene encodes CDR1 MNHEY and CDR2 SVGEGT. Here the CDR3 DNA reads TGTGCCAGCAGTTCATACTGGGACAGGGGTCCGACAAATCAGCCCCAGCATTTT. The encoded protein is CASSSYWDRGPTNQPQHF.

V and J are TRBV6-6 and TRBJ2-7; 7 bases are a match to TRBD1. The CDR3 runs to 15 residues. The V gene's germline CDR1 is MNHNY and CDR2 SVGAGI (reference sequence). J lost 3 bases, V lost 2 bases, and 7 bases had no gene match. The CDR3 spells CASSYLWDSNYEQYF. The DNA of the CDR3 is TGTGCCAGCAGTTACCTTTGGGACAGCAACTACGAGCAGTACTTC.

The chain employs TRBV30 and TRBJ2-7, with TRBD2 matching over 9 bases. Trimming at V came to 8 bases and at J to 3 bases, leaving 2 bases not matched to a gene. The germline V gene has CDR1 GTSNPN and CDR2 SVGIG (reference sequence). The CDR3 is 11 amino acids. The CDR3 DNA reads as TGTGCCGGCGGGGGGGACTACGAGCAGTACTTC. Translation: CAGGGDYEQYF.

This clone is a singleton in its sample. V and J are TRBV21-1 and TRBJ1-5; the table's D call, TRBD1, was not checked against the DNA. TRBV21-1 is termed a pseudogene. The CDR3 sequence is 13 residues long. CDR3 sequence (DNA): TGTGCCAGCACCCGACAGGGTTTTATGGCCCAGCATTTT. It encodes CASTRQGFMAQHF.

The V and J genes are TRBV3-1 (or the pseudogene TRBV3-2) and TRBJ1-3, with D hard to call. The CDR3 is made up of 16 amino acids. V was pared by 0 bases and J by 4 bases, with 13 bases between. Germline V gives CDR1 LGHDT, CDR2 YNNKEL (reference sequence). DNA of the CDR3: TGTGCCAGCAGCCAAGAAACGGGGAGGTTCGGAAACACCATATATTTT. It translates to CASSQETGRFGNTIYF.

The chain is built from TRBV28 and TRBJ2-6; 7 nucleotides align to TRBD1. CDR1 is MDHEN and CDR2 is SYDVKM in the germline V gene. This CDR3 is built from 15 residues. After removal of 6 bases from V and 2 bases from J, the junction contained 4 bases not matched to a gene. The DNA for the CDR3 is TGTGCCAGCAGCCCGACAGGGACTGGGGCCAACGTCCTGACTTTC. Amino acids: CASSPTGTGANVLTF.

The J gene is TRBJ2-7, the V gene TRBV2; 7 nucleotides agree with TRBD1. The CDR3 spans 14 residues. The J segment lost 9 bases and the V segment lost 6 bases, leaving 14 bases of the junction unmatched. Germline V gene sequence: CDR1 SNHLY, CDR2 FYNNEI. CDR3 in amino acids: CASRSGQSPVGQYF. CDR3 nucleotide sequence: TGTGCCAGCAGGTCGGGACAGTCCCCTGTAGGGCAGTACTTC.

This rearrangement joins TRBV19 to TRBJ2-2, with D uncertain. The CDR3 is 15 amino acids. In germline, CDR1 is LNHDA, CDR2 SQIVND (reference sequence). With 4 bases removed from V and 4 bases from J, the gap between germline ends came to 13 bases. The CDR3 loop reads CASSTPIGVTGELFF. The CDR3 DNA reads TGTGCCAGTAGTACACCTATCGGCGTCACCGGGGAGCTGTTTTTT.

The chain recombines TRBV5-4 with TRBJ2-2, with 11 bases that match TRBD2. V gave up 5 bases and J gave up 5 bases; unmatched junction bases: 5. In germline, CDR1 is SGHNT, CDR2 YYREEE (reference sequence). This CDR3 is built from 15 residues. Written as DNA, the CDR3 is TGTGCCAGCAGTCATAGCGGGAGGGGTACCGGGGAGCTGTTTTTT. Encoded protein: CASSHSGRGTGELFF.

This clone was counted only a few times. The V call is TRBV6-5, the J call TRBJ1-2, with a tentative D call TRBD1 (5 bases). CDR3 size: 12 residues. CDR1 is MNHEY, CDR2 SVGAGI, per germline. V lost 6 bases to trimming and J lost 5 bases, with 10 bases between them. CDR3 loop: CASRHQGYGYTF. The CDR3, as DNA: TGTGCCAGCAGACACCAGGGATATGGCTACACCTTC.

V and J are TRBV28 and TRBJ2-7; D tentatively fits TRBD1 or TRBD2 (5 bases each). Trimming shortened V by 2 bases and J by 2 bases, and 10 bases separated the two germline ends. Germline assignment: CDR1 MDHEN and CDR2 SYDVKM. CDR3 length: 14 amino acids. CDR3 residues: CASSLGGKPYEQYF. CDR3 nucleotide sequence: TGTGCCAGCAGTTTAGGGGGAAAACCCTACGAGCAGTACTTC.

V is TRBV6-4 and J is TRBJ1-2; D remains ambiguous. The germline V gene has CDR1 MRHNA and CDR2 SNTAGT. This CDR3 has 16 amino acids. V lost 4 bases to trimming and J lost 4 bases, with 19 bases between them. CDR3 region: CASSASPGAGTYGYTF. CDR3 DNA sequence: TGTGCCAGCAGTGCCTCCCCGGGAGCTGGCACCTATGGCTACACCTTC.

The CDR3 reads CASSILRPRGDQPQHF. The CDR3 DNA reads as TGTGCCAGTAGTATCTTGAGGCCCAGGGGTGATCAGCCCCAGCATTTT. The V call is TRBV19, the J call TRBJ1-5; a possible D gene is TRBD1 (6 bases). CDR3 length equals 16 residues. Germline V lookup: CDR1 LNHDA, CDR2 SQIVND (reference sequence). Trimming took 3 bases from V and 5 from J, leaving 17 bases between them.

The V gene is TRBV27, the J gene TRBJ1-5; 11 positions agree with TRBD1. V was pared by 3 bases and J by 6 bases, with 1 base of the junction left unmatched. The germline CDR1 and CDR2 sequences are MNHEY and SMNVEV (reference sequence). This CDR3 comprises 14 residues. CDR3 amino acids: CASSFGTGGQPQHF. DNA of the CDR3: TGTGCCAGCAGTTTCGGGACAGGGGGTCAGCCCCAGCATTTT.

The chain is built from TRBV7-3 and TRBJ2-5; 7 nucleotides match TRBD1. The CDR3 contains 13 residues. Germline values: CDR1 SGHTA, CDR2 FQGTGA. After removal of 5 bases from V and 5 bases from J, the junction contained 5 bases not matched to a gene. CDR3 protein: CASSLGGGETQYF. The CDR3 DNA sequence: TGTGCCAGCAGCCTAGGGGGCGGGGAGACCCAGTACTTC.

CDR3 region: CSVEGTGNQPQHF. In DNA, the CDR3 is TGCAGCGTTGAAGGGACAGGGAATCAGCCCCAGCATTTT. V and J are TRBV29-1 and TRBJ1-5; TRBD1 matches at 8 bases. The CDR3 covers 13 residues. CDR1 and CDR2 (germline): SQVTM, ANQGSEA. Trimming took 1 base from V and 4 from J; bases not matched to a gene: 0.

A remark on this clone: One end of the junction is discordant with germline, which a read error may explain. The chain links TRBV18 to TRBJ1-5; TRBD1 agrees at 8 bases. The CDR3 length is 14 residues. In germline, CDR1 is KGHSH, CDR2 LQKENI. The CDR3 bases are TGTGCCAGCCCACCGACAGGGGACAATCAGCCCCAGCATTTT. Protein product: CASPPTGDNQPQHF.

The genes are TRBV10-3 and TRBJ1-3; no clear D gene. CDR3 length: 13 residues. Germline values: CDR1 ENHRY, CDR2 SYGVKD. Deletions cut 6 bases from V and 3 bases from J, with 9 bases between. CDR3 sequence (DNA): TGTGCCATCAGATCGGGAGGTGGAAACACCATATATTTT. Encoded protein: CAIRSGGGNTIYF.